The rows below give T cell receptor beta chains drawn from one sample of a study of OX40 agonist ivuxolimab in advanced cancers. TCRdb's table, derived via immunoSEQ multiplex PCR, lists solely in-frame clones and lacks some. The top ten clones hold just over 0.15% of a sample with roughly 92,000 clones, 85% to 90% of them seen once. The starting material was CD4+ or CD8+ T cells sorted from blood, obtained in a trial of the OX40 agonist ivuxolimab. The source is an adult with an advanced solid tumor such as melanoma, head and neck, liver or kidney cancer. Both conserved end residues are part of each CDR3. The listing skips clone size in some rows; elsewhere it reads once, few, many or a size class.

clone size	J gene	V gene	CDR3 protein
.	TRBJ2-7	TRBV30	CAWNTGQNYEQYF
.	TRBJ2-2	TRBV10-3	CAIRDGARNTGELFF
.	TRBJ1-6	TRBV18	CASSPRAAYNSPLHF
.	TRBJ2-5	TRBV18	CASSPQKGSISAQYF
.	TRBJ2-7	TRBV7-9	CASSTTTGNLGEQYF
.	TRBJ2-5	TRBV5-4	CASSLAPKETQYF
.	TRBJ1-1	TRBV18	CASSPFSTEAFF
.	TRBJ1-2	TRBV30	CAWSVIGANYGYTF
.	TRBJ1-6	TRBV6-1	CASSGQVRYSPLHF
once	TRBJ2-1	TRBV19	CASSSGSSYNEQFF
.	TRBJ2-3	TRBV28	CASSFGLAPFQDTQYF
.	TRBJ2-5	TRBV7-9	CASSLAKGQETQYF
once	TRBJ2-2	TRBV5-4	CASSLAWGAGELFF
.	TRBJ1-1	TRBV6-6	CASSALLNTEAFF
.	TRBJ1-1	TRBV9	CASSPTGRTEAFF
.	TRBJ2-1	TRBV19	CASSTQLSEQFF
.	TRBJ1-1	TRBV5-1	CASSMAVNTEAFF
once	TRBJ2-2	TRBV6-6	CASSYQDTRKAGELFF
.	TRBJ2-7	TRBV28	CASSNTGITYEQYF
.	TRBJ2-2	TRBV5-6	CASSPGTSGRRGTGELFF
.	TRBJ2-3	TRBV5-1	CASTLRGARTDTQYF
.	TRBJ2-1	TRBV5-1	CASSPGGGPWGQGIYNEQFF
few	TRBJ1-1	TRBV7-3	CASSLRGGTEAFF
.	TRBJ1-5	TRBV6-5	CASRTLGTQPQHF
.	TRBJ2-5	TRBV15	CATGLQGGRETQYF
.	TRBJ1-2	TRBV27	CASRQGQGPLLANYGYTF
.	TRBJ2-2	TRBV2	CANSALGASSGELFF
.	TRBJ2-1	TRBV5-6	CASSSIRWGAGEQFF
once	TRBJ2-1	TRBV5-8	CASSLGLAGGNEQFF
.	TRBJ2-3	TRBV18	CASSPLDERQYF
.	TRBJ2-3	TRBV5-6	CASSFSQTDTQYF
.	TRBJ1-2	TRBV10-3	CAISANTDTHF
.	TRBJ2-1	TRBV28	CASSLPLRSSSGNEQFF
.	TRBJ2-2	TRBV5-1	CASRDRMNTGELFF
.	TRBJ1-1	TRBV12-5	CASAQGALGTEAFF
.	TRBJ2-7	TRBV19	CASRIRDRQIYEQYF
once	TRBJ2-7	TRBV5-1	CASSPDRGQHSAAYEQYF
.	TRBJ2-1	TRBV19	CASSTWGPNSYNEQFF
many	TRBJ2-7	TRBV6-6	CATKGQVISYEQYF
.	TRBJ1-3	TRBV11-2	CASSLIHGPLGGNTIYF
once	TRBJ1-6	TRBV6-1	CASSGQGLSLHF
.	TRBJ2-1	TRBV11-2	CASSSGLGEPSSYNEQFF